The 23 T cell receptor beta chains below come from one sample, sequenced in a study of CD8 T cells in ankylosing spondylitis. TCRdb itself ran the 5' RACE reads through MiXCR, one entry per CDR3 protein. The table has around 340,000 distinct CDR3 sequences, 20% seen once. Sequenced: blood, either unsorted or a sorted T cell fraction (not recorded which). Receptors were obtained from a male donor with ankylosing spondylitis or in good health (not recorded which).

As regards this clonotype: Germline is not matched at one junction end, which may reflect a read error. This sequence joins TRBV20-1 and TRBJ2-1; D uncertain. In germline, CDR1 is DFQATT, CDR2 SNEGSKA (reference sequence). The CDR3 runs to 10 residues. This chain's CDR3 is CSAGDNEQFF. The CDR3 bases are TGCAGTGCTGGAGACAATGAGCAGTTCTTC.

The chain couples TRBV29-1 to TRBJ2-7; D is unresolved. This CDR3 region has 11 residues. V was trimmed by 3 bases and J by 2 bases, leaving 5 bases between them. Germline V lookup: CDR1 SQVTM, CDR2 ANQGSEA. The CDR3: CSVEAPYEQYF. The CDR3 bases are TGCAGCGTTGAGGCCCCCTACGAGCAGTACTTC.

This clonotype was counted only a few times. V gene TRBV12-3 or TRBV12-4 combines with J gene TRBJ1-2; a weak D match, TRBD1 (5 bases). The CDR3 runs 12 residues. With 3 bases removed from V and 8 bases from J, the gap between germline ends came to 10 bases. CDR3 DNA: TGTGCCAGCAGTTTCCCGAGGGGCGGCTACACCTTC. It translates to CASSFPRGGYTF.

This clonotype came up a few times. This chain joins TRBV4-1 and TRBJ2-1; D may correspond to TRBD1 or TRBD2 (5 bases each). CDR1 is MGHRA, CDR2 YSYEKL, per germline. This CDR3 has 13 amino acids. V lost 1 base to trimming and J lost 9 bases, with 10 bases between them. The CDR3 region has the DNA TGCGCCAGCAGCCAAGGGGTTGGGACTGAGCAGTTCTTC. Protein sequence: CASSQGVGTEQFF.

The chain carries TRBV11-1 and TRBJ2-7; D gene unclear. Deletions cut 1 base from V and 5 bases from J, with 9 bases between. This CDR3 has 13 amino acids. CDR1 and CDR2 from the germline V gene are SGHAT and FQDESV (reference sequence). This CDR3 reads CASSLEQPDEQYF. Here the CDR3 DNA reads TGTGCCAGCAGCTTAGAACAGCCCGACGAGCAGTACTTC.

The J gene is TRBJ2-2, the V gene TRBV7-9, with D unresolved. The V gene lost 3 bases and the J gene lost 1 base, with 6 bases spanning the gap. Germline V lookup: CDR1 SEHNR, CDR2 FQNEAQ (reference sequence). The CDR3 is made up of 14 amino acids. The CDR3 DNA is TGTGCCAGCAGCTTTCCGGGGAACACCGGGGAGCTGTTTTTT. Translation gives CASSFPGNTGELFF.

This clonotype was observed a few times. CDR3 in amino acids: CASSLSSTEAFF. CDR3 nucleotides: TGTGCCAGCAGCCTTAGCTCGACTGAAGCTTTCTTT. The chain joins TRBV7-9 to TRBJ1-1; no clear D. This CDR3 has 12 amino acids. The V end was cut by 5 bases, the J end by 5 bases, with 9 bases between. Germline V gives CDR1 SEHNR, CDR2 FQNEAQ (reference sequence).

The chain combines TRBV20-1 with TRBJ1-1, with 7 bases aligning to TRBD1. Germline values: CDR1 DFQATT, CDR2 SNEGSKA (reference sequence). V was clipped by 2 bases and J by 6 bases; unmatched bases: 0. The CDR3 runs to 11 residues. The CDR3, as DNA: TGCAGTGCTAGACAGGGGGCTGAAGCTTTCTTT. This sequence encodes CSARQGAEAFF.

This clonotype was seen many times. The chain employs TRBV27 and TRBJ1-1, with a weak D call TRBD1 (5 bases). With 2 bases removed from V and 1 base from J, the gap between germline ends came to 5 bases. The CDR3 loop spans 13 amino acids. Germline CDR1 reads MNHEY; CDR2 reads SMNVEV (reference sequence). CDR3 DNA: TGTGCCAGCAGTTTAACAGGGAACACTGAAGCTTTCTTT. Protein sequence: CASSLTGNTEAFF.

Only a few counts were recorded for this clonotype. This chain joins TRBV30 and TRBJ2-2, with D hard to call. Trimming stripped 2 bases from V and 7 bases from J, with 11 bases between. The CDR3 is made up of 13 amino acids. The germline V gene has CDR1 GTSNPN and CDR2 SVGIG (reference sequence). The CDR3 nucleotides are TGTGCCTGGAGTCCCGTAGGTGGCGGGGAGCTGTTTTTT. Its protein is CAWSPVGGGELFF.

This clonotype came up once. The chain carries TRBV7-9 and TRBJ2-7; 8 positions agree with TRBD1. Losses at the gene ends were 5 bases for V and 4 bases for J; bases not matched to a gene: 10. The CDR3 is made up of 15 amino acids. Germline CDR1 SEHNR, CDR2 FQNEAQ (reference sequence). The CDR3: CASSPTGGYGYEQYF. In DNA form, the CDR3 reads TGTGCCAGCAGCCCCACAGGGGGGTACGGGTACGAGCAGTACTTC.

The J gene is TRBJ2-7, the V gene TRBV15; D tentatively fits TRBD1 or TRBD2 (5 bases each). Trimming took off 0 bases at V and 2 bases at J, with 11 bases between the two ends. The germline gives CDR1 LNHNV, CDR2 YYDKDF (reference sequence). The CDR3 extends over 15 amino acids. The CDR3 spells CATSRDLGATYEQYF. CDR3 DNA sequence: TGTGCCACCAGCAGAGACCTCGGGGCGACCTACGAGCAGTACTTC.

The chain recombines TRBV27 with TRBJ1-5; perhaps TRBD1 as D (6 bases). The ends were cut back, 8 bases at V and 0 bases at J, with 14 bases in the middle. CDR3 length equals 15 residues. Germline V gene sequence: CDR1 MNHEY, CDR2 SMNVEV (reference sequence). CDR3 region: CASGPLGASNQPQHF. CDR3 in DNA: TGTGCCAGCGGACCTTTGGGGGCTAGCAATCAGCCCCAGCATTTT.

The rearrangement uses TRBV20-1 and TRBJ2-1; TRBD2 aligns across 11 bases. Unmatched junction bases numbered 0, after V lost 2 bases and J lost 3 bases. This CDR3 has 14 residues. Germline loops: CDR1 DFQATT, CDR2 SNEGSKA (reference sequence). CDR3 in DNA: TGCAGTGCTAGACTAGCGGGGGGCTACAATGAGCAGTTCTTC. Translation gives CSARLAGGYNEQFF.

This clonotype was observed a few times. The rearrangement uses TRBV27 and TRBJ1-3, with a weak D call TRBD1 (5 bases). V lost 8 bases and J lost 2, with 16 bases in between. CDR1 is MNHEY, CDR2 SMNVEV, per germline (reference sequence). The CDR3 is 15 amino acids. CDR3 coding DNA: TGTGCCAGCGGGCGGAGGGGTCTAGCTGGAAACACCATATATTTT. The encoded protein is CASGRRGLAGNTIYF.

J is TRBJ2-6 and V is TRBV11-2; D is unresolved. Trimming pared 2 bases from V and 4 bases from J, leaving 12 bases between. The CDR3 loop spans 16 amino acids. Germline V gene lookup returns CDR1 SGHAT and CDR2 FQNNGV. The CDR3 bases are TGTGCCAGCAGCTTAAGCCCAGGAAGAGGGGCCAACGTCCTGACTTTC. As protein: CASSLSPGRGANVLTF.

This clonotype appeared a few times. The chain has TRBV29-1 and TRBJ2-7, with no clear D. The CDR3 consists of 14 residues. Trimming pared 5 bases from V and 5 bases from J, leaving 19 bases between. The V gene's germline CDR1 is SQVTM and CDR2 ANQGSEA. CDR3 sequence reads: CSVTHGPNWNEQYF. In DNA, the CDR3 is TGCAGCGTTACCCACGGACCAAACTGGAACGAGCAGTACTTC.

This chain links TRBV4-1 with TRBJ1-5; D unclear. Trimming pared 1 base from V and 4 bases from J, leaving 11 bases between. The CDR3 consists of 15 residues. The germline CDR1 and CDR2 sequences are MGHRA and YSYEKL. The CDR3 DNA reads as TGCGCCAGCAGCCAAGTCCCGGCAGAGAATCAGCCCCAGCATTTT. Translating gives CASSQVPAENQPQHF.

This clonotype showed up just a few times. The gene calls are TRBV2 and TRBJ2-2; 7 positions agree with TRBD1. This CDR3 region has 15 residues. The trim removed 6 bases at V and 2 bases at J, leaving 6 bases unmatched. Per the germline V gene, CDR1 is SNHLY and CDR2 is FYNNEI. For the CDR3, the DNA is TGTGCCAGCAGCGTTGACAGGGCAAACACCGGGGAGCTGTTTTTT. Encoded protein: CASSVDRANTGELFF.

The chain's CDR3 is CASSPFGGPPADTQYF. CDR3 nucleotides: TGTGCCAGCAGCCCGTTCGGGGGACCCCCGGCAGATACGCAGTATTTT. The chain combines TRBV7-3 with TRBJ2-3; a weak D match, TRBD2 (6 bases). V gave up 5 bases and J gave up 4 bases, with 19 bases separating them. Germline values: CDR1 SGHTA, CDR2 FQGTGA. CDR3 length equals 16 residues. The complete variable domain, with remaining parts taken from reference TRBV7-3 and TRBJ2-3, reads GAGVSQTPSNKVTEKGKYVELRCDPISGHTALYWYRQSLGQGPEFLIYFQGTGAADDSGLPNDRFFAVRPEGSVSTLKIQRTERGDSAVYLCASSPFGGPPADTQYFGPGTRLTVL.

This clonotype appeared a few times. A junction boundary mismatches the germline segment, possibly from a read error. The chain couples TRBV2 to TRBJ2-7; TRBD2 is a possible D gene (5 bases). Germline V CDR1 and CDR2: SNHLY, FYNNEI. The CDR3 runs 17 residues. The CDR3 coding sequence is TGTGCCAGCAGCGAAGACGGGGTGAACCTCAGCTCCTACGAGCAGTACTTC. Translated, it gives CASSEDGVNLSSYEQYF.

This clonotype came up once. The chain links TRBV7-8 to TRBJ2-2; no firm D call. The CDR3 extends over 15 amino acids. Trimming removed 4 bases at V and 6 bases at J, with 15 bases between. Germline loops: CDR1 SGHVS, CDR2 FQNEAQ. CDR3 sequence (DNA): TGTGCCAGCAGCTGGCAGACGAAACTGTCCGGGGAGCTGTTTTTT. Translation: CASSWQTKLSGELFF.

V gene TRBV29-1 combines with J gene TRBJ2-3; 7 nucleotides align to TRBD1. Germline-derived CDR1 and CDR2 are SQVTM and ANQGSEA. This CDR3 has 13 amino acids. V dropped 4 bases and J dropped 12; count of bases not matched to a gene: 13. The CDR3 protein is CSVATGTAYNQYF. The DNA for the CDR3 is TGCAGCGTTGCAACCGGGACAGCCTATAACCAGTATTTT.